These 29 T cell receptor beta chains were all obtained from the same sample, sequenced in a study of identical twins' blood T cells. TCRdb re-called the 5' RACE reads through MiXCR, storing one row per CDR3 protein. Here the sample spans 350,000 to 400,000 distinct CDR3 sequences, about 28% being singletons. Material for sequencing was PBMCs. These receptors were taken from a woman aged 18-55 years in good health.

The rearrangement joins TRBV20-1 to TRBJ2-5; tentatively, D is TRBD2 (6 bases). The CDR3 is 13 amino acids. V lost 4 bases to trimming and J lost 9 bases, with 18 bases between them. Germline V CDR1 and CDR2: DFQATT, SNEGSKA (reference sequence). CDR3 nucleotides: TGCAGTGCTACGGGAGAGACGGTGCGGGCCCAGTACTTC. Residues: CSATGETVRAQYF.

J is TRBJ1-2 and V is TRBV2, with D possibly matching TRBD1 (5 bases). The V end was cut by 4 bases, the J end by 3 bases, with 6 bases between. The CDR3 has 12 residues. Germline values: CDR1 SNHLY, CDR2 FYNNEI. In DNA form, the CDR3 reads TGTGCCAGCAGTGGGGGGGACTATGGCTACACCTTC. Translating gives CASSGGDYGYTF. Combining the CDR3 with reference TRBV2 and TRBJ1-2 gives the whole variable domain EPEVTQTPSHQVTQMGQEVILRCVPISNHLYFYWYRQILGQKVEFLVSFYNNEISEKSEIFDDQFSVERPDGSNFTLKIRSTKLEDSAMYFCASSGGDYGYTFGSGTRLTVV.

This clonotype came up many times. This chain uses TRBV29-1 with TRBJ2-3; D unclear. Germline loops: CDR1 SQVTM, CDR2 ANQGSEA. V lost 3 bases to trimming and J lost 2 bases, with 9 bases between them. The CDR3 has 13 residues. DNA for the CDR3: TGCAGCGTTGATTCAGGAAACACAGATACGCAGTATTTT. This sequence encodes CSVDSGNTDTQYF.

The chain employs TRBV7-9 and TRBJ1-1; tentative D call: TRBD1 (5 bases). Deletions cut 11 bases from V and 6 bases from J, with 13 bases between. This CDR3 has 11 residues. Germline V gene lookup returns CDR1 SEHNR and CDR2 FQNEAQ (reference sequence). CDR3: CAGTLRAEAFF. CDR3 in DNA: TGTGCCGGGACCCTCAGGGCTGAAGCTTTCTTT.

With regard to this clonotype: Relative to the germline gene, one junction end is altered; a read error may explain this. The rearrangement joins TRBV10-3 to TRBJ1-1; the D gene is possibly TRBD1 (5 bases). The germline V gene encodes CDR1 ENHRY and CDR2 SYGVKD. The length of the CDR3 is 14 residues. The CDR3 bases are TGTGCCACCTCGGAGGGCAGGGAGAACACTGAAGGTTTCTTT. This gives the protein CATSEGRENTEGFF.

V gene TRBV7-8 combines with J gene TRBJ2-1; the D is unclear. CDR1 is SGHVS, CDR2 FQNEAQ, per germline. Trimming took off 3 bases at V and 6 bases at J, with 12 bases between the two ends. CDR3 length: 14 amino acids. Here the CDR3 reads CASSFSEFVNEQFF. The DNA of the CDR3 is TGTGCCAGCAGCTTTTCGGAGTTTGTCAATGAGCAGTTCTTC.

Only one count was recorded for this clonotype. This is likely a read error, given that the CDR3 carries no conserved phenylalanine or tryptophan at its end. This chain connects TRBV9 to TRBJ2-3, with TRBD2 matching 8 bases. This CDR3 is 15 amino acids long. Trimming removed 4 bases from V and 2 bases from J; junction bases left unmatched: 6. CDR1 SGDLS and CDR2 YYNGEE come from the germline V gene. CDR3 region: CASSRTSSYTDTQYV. The CDR3 DNA reads TGTGCCAGCAGCAGGACTAGCTCTTACACAGATACGCAGTATGTT.

The rearrangement uses TRBV29-1 and TRBJ2-3, with TRBD2 matching 13 bases. The CDR3 consists of 16 residues. V lost 4 bases and J lost 1; bases outside the gene matches: 5. CDR1 and CDR2 (germline): SQVTM, ANQGSEA. Here the CDR3 reads CSVARGLAGRTDTQYF. In DNA, the CDR3 is TGCAGCGTTGCTCGGGGACTAGCGGGACGCACAGATACGCAGTATTTT.

The chain has TRBV5-4 and TRBJ1-1, with 7 bases identical to TRBD1. Germline trimming cut 2 bases from V and 4 bases from J; bases unmatched to any gene: 8. Per germline, CDR1 SGHNT and CDR2 YYREEE (reference sequence). This CDR3 is 15 amino acids long. CDR3: CASSFEAGGSTEAFF. CDR3 bases: TGTGCCAGCAGCTTTGAGGCAGGGGGGAGCACTGAAGCTTTCTTT.

This clonotype has a handful of counts. V usage is TRBV12-3 or TRBV12-4 and J usage is TRBJ1-1; 7 bases map to TRBD1. The junction had 6 bases not matched to a gene; V was cut back by 6 bases and J by 5 bases. This CDR3 is built from 13 residues. Here the CDR3 DNA reads TGTGCCAGCAGGGGACAGAGTATTACTGAAGCTTTCTTT. Protein product: CASRGQSITEAFF.

The chain links TRBV29-1 to TRBJ2-1, with 9 positions matching TRBD1. CDR1 and CDR2 (germline): SQVTM, ANQGSEA. CDR3 length equals 16 residues. J was trimmed by 0 bases and V by 7 bases; bases with no gene match: 10. CDR3 amino acids: CSAQDRGFSSYNEQFF. CDR3 DNA sequence: TGCAGCGCCCAGGACAGGGGATTTAGCTCCTACAATGAGCAGTTCTTC.

The chain joins TRBV20-1 to TRBJ1-1; D remains unclear. Trimming left V 3 bases short and J 0 bases short, with 14 bases between. The CDR3 runs to 15 residues. Germline CDR1 is DFQATT and CDR2 is SNEGSKA (reference sequence). CDR3 loop: CSARDGRSLNTEAFF. The CDR3 DNA reads TGCAGTGCTAGGGACGGACGTTCCTTGAACACTGAAGCTTTCTTT.

This clonotype showed up just a few times. CDR3 nucleotides: TGTGCCTGGAGTGTAAGAAATGAGCAGTTCTTC. It specifies CAWSVRNEQFF. This chain joins TRBV30 and TRBJ2-1, with D unresolved. The CDR3 is made up of 11 amino acids. Trimming shortened V by 0 bases and J by 7 bases, and 4 bases separated the two germline ends. Per the germline V gene, CDR1 is GTSNPN and CDR2 is SVGIG (reference sequence).

This clonotype was picked up a small number of times. The chain carries TRBV12-3 or TRBV12-4 and TRBJ2-7, with 7 bases matching TRBD2. The V segment lost 5 bases and the J segment 5 bases; nucleotides outside the gene matches: 15. There are 16 residues in the CDR3. The CDR3 loop is CASSIPGLPNPHEQYF. CDR3 bases: TGTGCCAGCAGTATACCGGGACTACCCAATCCCCACGAGCAGTACTTC.

The J gene is TRBJ1-5, the V gene TRBV5-6; no definite D call. CDR3 length: 14 amino acids. V lost 1 base to trimming and J lost 10 bases, with 15 bases between them. CDR1 is SGHDT, CDR2 YYEEEE, per germline. The CDR3 protein is CASSLWGSNGPQHF. For the CDR3, the DNA is TGTGCCAGCAGCTTGTGGGGAAGTAATGGCCCCCAGCATTTT.

This clonotype has a handful of counts. This chain joins TRBV6-6 and TRBJ2-7; possibly TRBD1 for D (5 bases). This CDR3 has 13 amino acids. Germline values: CDR1 MNHNY, CDR2 SVGAGI (reference sequence). V was shortened by 5 bases and J by 5 bases, with 13 bases between the two germline ends. The CDR3 nucleotides are TGTGCCAGCAGTACGTGGGGCTCGGACGAGCAGTACTTC. Protein product: CASSTWGSDEQYF.

This chain joins TRBV10-3 and TRBJ2-7; 7 positions match TRBD1. The junction had 4 bases not matched to a gene; V was cut back by 4 bases and J by 4 bases. CDR1 ENHRY and CDR2 SYGVKD come from the germline V gene. This CDR3 comprises 13 residues. This CDR3 is CAISARDSYEQYF. The CDR3 nucleotides are TGTGCCATCAGTGCCAGGGACAGTTACGAGCAGTACTTC.

Note on this clonotype: This may be a read error: a much more frequent sequence differs by one nucleotide. This chain uses TRBV20-1 with TRBJ1-1; perhaps TRBD1 as D (6 bases). This CDR3 is built from 14 residues. Germline V CDR1 and CDR2: DFQATT, SNEGSKA (reference sequence). As DNA, the CDR3 is TGCAGTGTTAGAGGTGGAAGAGGGGGCACTGAAGCTTTCTTT. It specifies CSVRGGRGGTEAFF.

The chain combines TRBV4-3 with TRBJ1-1; no clear D gene. The CDR3 spans 14 residues. Between the trimmed V and J ends, which lost 0 bases and 5 bases, there was a span of 10 bases. The germline gives CDR1 LGHNA, CDR2 YSLEER. The CDR3 region is CASSQESATTEAFF. CDR3 DNA: TGCGCCAGCAGCCAAGAATCGGCTACTACTGAAGCTTTCTTT.

The gene calls are TRBV18 and TRBJ2-3, with 13 bases identical to TRBD2. The CDR3 is 16 residues long. Trimming at V came to 5 bases and at J to 2 bases, leaving 4 bases not matched to a gene. Looked up from germline, CDR1 is KGHSH and CDR2 is LQKENI. Written as DNA, the CDR3 is TGTGCCAGCTCAGCGACTAGCGGGGGGTTCACAGATACGCAGTATTTT. Amino acid sequence: CASSATSGGFTDTQYF.

The table lists this clonotype with a few counts. The chain employs TRBV6-2 or TRBV6-3 and TRBJ2-4, with 7 positions matching TRBD1. V trimming: 8 bases; J trimming: 5 bases; junction bases outside the gene matches: 9. CDR1 and CDR2 from the germline V gene are MNHEY and SVGEGT. The CDR3 is 14 amino acids. The CDR3 region is CASQSTGVQNIQYF. CDR3 DNA: TGTGCCAGCCAATCCACAGGGGTTCAAAACATTCAGTACTTC.

This chain links TRBV20-1 with TRBJ1-1, with a tentative D call TRBD1 (6 bases). Trimming took 3 bases from V and 5 from J, leaving 16 bases between them. The CDR3 extends over 14 amino acids. The V gene's germline CDR1 is DFQATT and CDR2 SNEGSKA (reference sequence). CDR3 loop: CSARRQGPRTEAFF. CDR3 coding DNA: TGCAGTGCTAGGCGTCAGGGGCCGCGAACTGAAGCTTTCTTT.

The J gene is TRBJ1-2, the V gene TRBV29-1; 9 bases agree with TRBD1. This CDR3 has 15 amino acids. V was pared by 7 bases and J by 7 bases, with 16 bases of the junction left unmatched. CDR1 SQVTM and CDR2 ANQGSEA come from the germline V gene. Here the CDR3 DNA reads TGCAGCGCGGGGACAGGGTCTCTCTTGTCTAGTGGCTACACCTTC. Its translation: CSAGTGSLLSSGYTF.

A word on this clonotype: One end of the junction fails to match germline, which may point to a read error. The CDR3 DNA sequence: TGTGCCAGTAGTACATACTTGGGGGTGAACACTGAAGCTTTATTT. It yields the protein CASSTYLGVNTEALF. The V call is TRBV19, the J call TRBJ1-1; tentatively, D is TRBD1 (5 bases). Per the germline V gene, CDR1 is LNHDA and CDR2 is SQIVND (reference sequence). This CDR3 is 15 amino acids long.

The chain links TRBV20-1 to TRBJ2-2; TRBD2 aligns across 11 bases. The germline V gene has CDR1 DFQATT and CDR2 SNEGSKA (reference sequence). This CDR3 region has 13 residues. V dropped 5 bases and J dropped 6; count of bases not matched to a gene: 2. CDR3 nucleotides: TGCAGTGCTCCACTAGCGGGAGCCGGGGAGCTGTTTTTT. It encodes CSAPLAGAGELFF.

In this sample, this clonotype turned up many times. V usage is TRBV2 and J usage is TRBJ1-1, with D possibly TRBD1 on 6 matching bases. Germline V CDR1 and CDR2: SNHLY, FYNNEI. This CDR3 is built from 13 residues. Trimming took off 6 bases at V and 6 bases at J, with 14 bases between the two ends. DNA for the CDR3: TGTGCCAGCAGACCAGGGGCGGGCGCTGAAGCTTTCTTT. This translates into CASRPGAGAEAFF. The whole variable domain, filled in from reference TRBV2 and TRBJ1-1, reads EPEVTQTPSHQVTQMGQEVILRCVPISNHLYFYWYRQILGQKVEFLVSFYNNEISEKSEIFDDQFSVERPDGSNFTLKIRSTKLEDSAMYFCASRPGAGAEAFFGQGTRLTVV.

As concerns this clonotype: One base away lies a much larger clone, so this may be a sequencing read error. This chain uses TRBV25-1 with TRBJ2-7, with no clear D. V was cut by 8 bases and J by 3 bases, with 14 bases left in between. CDR3 length equals 13 residues. The germline CDR1 and CDR2 sequences are MGHDK and SYGVNS. For the CDR3, the DNA is TGTGCCAGCCTCAATCCCAACGACTACGAGCAGTACTTC. Protein: CASLNPNDYEQYF.

This clonotype has a handful of counts. The chain uses TRBV7-8 and TRBJ1-3; 9 bases line up with TRBD1. With 5 bases clipped from V and 7 bases from J, the junction kept 6 bases outside the gene matches. CDR3 length equals 14 residues. Germline V gene data show CDR1 as SGHVS and CDR2 as FQNEAQ. The CDR3 is CASSPPGQGNTIYF. The CDR3 DNA reads TGTGCCAGCAGCCCCCCAGGACAGGGGAACACCATATATTTT.

This clonotype occurred a few times. The V and J genes are TRBV6-5 and TRBJ1-2; unclear D gene. This CDR3 is 15 amino acids long. V lost 1 base and J 2 bases, leaving 11 bases between the germline ends. Germline V gene sequence: CDR1 MNHEY, CDR2 SVGAGI. The CDR3 is CASSYYRAGNYGYTF. CDR3 sequence (DNA): TGTGCCAGCAGTTACTACCGGGCGGGAAACTATGGCTACACCTTC.